The present T cell receptor beta chain was sequenced within a study of T cells in localized non-small cell lung cancer. General study points: Sequencing was restricted to one tumor region; therefore, heterogeneity remains possible. In adjacent lung, a median about 52 of the top 100 tumor clones were found. Adjacent uninvolved lung had the highest clonality, suggesting focused antigen responses.

Turning to this clone: The antigen is undetermined.

Sequencing was performed with immunoSEQ multiplex PCR; in TCRdb, only in-frame clones are kept and a portion is missing. The sample has 25,000 to 35,000 clones; around 80% are singletons. CDR1 and CDR2 from the germline V gene are SGHRS and YFSETQ. V lost 4 bases, J lost 3 bases, and 10 bases lay in between. The CDR3 covers 13 residues. The chain couples TRBV5-1 to TRBJ1-1; D gene ambiguous. Sequencing used peripheral blood, obtained before any cancer treatment. The TCR originated in a male donor aged 60 or over with stage III squamous cell lung carcinoma. CDR3 sequence (DNA): TGCGCCAGCAGCCCCGGAGGTTACACTGAAGCTTTCTTT. Translation: CASSPGGYTEAFF.